One sample yielded the 28 T cell receptor beta chains listed below, sequenced in a study of cytomegalovirus exposure and HLA in healthy donors. Researchers ran the PCR with 60 Vbeta and 13 Jbeta primers. Sequencing used immunoSEQ multiplex PCR; TCRdb keeps in-frame clones, though not all of them. This table holds under 150,000 clones, about 68% found once. Material for sequencing was PBMCs. These receptors all come from a woman aged 40 to 50 in good health and CMV-seropositive.

The rearrangement links TRBV29-1 to TRBJ1-1; 7 nucleotides line up with TRBD1. Germline loops: CDR1 SQVTM, CDR2 ANQGSEA. This CDR3 region has 13 residues. V shed 6 bases and J 4 bases; nucleotides not matched to a gene: 8. CDR3 region: CSVPGRGSTEAFF. The CDR3 nucleotides read TGCAGCGTCCCCGGCAGGGGGAGCACTGAAGCTTTCTTT.

The V call is TRBV7-3, the J call TRBJ2-1; weak D call: TRBD2 (6 bases). CDR3 length equals 16 residues. Trimming left V 5 bases short and J 4 bases short, with 18 bases between. CDR1 SGHTA and CDR2 FQGTGA come from the germline V gene. CDR3 DNA sequence: TGTGCCAGCAGCCCCGGGTATAGCGGAGATTACAATGAGCAGTTCTTC. It is translated as CASSPGYSGDYNEQFF.

This clone was counted a few times. This chain links TRBV11-3 with TRBJ2-1; TRBD2 aligns across 10 bases. The germline V gene encodes CDR1 SGHNT and CDR2 YENEEA. The CDR3 is 15 amino acids. After removal of 5 bases from V and 4 bases from J, the junction contained 5 bases not matched to a gene. CDR3 in DNA: TGTGCCAGCAGCCCAGGACTAGCGGATTACAATGAGCAGTTCTTC. Translated, it gives CASSPGLADYNEQFF.

This sequence joins TRBV2 and TRBJ2-5; 15 positions match TRBD2. The V segment lost 7 bases and the J segment 5 bases; nucleotides outside the gene matches: 5. Germline lookup yields CDR1 SNHLY and CDR2 FYNNEI. The CDR3 totals 15 residues. CDR3 residues: CASTPGLAGGETQYF. The CDR3 nucleotides read TGTGCCAGCACCCCGGGACTAGCGGGGGGTGAGACCCAGTACTTC.

This clone occurred a few times. This CDR3 is also generated by other DNA sequences in the sample. The genes are TRBV9 and TRBJ1-5; D remains unclear. Germline V gives CDR1 SGDLS, CDR2 YYNGEE. CDR3 length: 14 amino acids. Between the trimmed V and J ends, which lost 3 bases and 1 base, there was a span of 8 bases. The CDR3: CASSGNRSNQPQHF. The CDR3 DNA follows: TGTGCCAGCAGCGGGAACAGAAGCAATCAGCCCCAGCATTTT.

This chain uses TRBV5-1 with TRBJ2-5; D gene ambiguous. The CDR3 consists of 15 residues. V lost 4 bases to trimming and J lost 2 bases, with 15 bases between them. The V gene's germline CDR1 is SGHRS and CDR2 YFSETQ. The CDR3 spells CASSASLAVQETQYF. In nucleotides, the CDR3 is TGCGCCAGCAGCGCCTCCCTGGCGGTACAAGAGACCCAGTACTTC.

V gene TRBV30 combines with J gene TRBJ2-7; 8 bases are a match to TRBD1. The CDR3 consists of 14 residues. The germline V gene encodes CDR1 GTSNPN and CDR2 SVGIG (reference sequence). Trimming cost V 5 bases and J 5 bases; bases outside gene matches: 11. The CDR3 region is CAWSSGQGFHEQYF. CDR3 bases: TGTGCCTGGTCCTCTGGACAGGGATTCCACGAGCAGTACTTC.

V and J are TRBV7-9 and TRBJ2-5; weak D call: TRBD1 (5 bases). The DNA end is a closer match to TRBJ2-7, so the J assignment may be wrong. Germline V gene data show CDR1 as SEHNR and CDR2 as FQNEAQ (reference sequence). The CDR3 consists of 14 residues. DNA of the CDR3: TGTGCCAGCACCTCAGACGACAGCCCCTACGAGCAGTACTTC. This encodes CASTSDDSPYEQYF.

The chain recombines TRBV4-2 with TRBJ2-4; 8 nucleotides line up with TRBD1. The J segment lost 6 bases and the V segment lost 0 bases, leaving 7 bases of the junction unmatched. Germline loops: CDR1 LGHNA, CDR2 YNFKEQ. This CDR3 has 16 residues. The CDR3 coding sequence is TGTGCCAGCAGCCAAGAGGCAGGGGGCGCCGGAAACATTCAGTACTTC. Residues: CASSQEAGGAGNIQYF.

The chain has TRBV5-4 and TRBJ1-1, with 7 bases lining up with TRBD1. CDR1 SGHNT and CDR2 YYREEE come from the germline V gene (reference sequence). The V segment lost 4 bases and the J segment 6 bases; nucleotides outside the gene matches: 12. CDR3 length equals 15 residues. The CDR3: CASSPTSTGVAEAFF. CDR3 DNA: TGTGCCAGCAGCCCGACCTCTACAGGGGTAGCTGAAGCTTTCTTT.

The rearrangement joins TRBV6-1 to TRBJ1-1; 7 bases line up with TRBD1. In germline, CDR1 is MNHNS, CDR2 SASEGT. The trim removed 6 bases at V and 2 bases at J, leaving 6 bases unmatched. The length of the CDR3 is 14 residues. The CDR3 region is CASRSTGANTEAFF. The CDR3 bases are TGTGCCAGCAGAAGCACAGGGGCAAACACTGAAGCTTTCTTT.

This chain connects TRBV7-8 to TRBJ1-5; D is perhaps TRBD1 (5 bases). Germline CDR1 and CDR2: SGHVS and FQNEAQ. This CDR3 comprises 15 residues. Trimming took off 2 bases at V and 1 base at J, with 9 bases between the two ends. The CDR3: CASSLTRVSNQPQHF. The CDR3 nucleotides are TGTGCCAGCAGCTTAACCAGGGTGAGCAATCAGCCCCAGCATTTT.

V usage is TRBV7-2 and J usage is TRBJ1-6; 7 bases agree with TRBD1. CDR1 is SGHTA and CDR2 is FQGNSA in the germline V gene. The CDR3 runs to 14 residues. The V and J ends lost 5 bases and 8 bases, in that order; junction bases with no gene match: 6. DNA of the CDR3: TGTGCCAGCAGCCCAACAGGGGTCGATTCACCCCTCCACTTT. Its translation: CASSPTGVDSPLHF. Using reference TRBV7-2 and TRBJ1-6 for the parts outside the CDR3, the full variable domain is GAGVSQSPSNKVTEKGKDVELRCDPISGHTALYWYRQSLGQGLEFLIYFQGNSAPDKSGLPSDRFSAERTGGSVSTLTIQRTQQEDSAVYLCASSPTGVDSPLHFGNGTRLTVT.

This clone was picked up one time. The gene calls are TRBV7-8 and TRBJ2-5; D may be TRBD1 (6 bases). Trimming stripped 0 bases from V and 5 bases from J, with 25 bases between. This CDR3 is 19 amino acids long. Germline V lookup: CDR1 SGHVS, CDR2 FQNEAQ. The CDR3 bases are TGTGCCAGCAGCTTAGCGATTATTCTACAGGGTAGGGTCTTTGAGACCCAGTACTTC. Translated, it gives CASSLAIILQGRVFETQYF.

The J gene is TRBJ2-1, the V gene TRBV7-8; 7 bases line up with TRBD2. Germline V lookup: CDR1 SGHVS, CDR2 FQNEAQ. The CDR3 runs to 18 residues. V lost 3 bases to trimming and J lost 0 bases; unmatched junction nucleotides: 11. The CDR3 DNA sequence: TGTGCCAGCAGCTTGGGCGGGAGAGGGGCGACCTCCTACAATGAGCAGTTCTTC. Encoded protein: CASSLGGRGATSYNEQFF. The whole variable domain, filled in from reference TRBV7-8 and TRBJ2-1, reads GAGVSQSPRYKVAKRGQDVALRCDPISGHVSLFWYQQALGQGPEFLTYFQNEAQLDKSGLPSDRFFAERPEGSVSTLKIQRTQQEDSAVYLCASSLGGRGATSYNEQFFGPGTRLTVL.

CDR3 DNA sequence: TGTGCCAGCAGGGGGGACAGAAACACCATATATTTT. It yields the protein CASRGDRNTIYF. This chain joins TRBV2 and TRBJ1-3, with D perhaps TRBD1 (6 bases). CDR3 length: 12 amino acids. The germline V gene has CDR1 SNHLY and CDR2 FYNNEI. With 6 bases removed from V and 5 bases from J, the gap between germline ends came to 8 bases.

This chain connects TRBV5-1 to TRBJ2-7; 10 bases match TRBD1. After removal of 4 bases from V and 6 bases from J, the junction contained 4 bases not matched to a gene. Germline V gene lookup returns CDR1 SGHRS and CDR2 YFSETQ. The CDR3 sequence is 13 residues long. This CDR3 is CASSQRTGGEQYF. The CDR3 DNA follows: TGCGCCAGCAGCCAAAGGACAGGGGGCGAGCAGTACTTC.

This chain uses TRBV12-1 with TRBJ1-3; TRBD1 is the table's D call and was not checked against the DNA. TRBV12-1 is noted as a pseudogene. This CDR3 has 17 amino acids. CDR3 DNA sequence: TGTGCCAGCAGCTTTTCCTCTGACAGCTTTCTTGGAAACACCATATATTTT. Its translation: CASSFSSDSFLGNTIYF.

The chain has TRBV27 and TRBJ1-5, with 9 positions matching TRBD1. The CDR3 length is 15 residues. The germline V gene encodes CDR1 MNHEY and CDR2 SMNVEV (reference sequence). V was clipped by 5 bases and J by 5 bases; unmatched bases: 7. The CDR3 DNA is TGTGCCAGCAGTCGCTCGGGACAGGGAGATCAGCCCCAGCATTTT. Protein: CASSRSGQGDQPQHF.

This clone was seen a single time. V is TRBV29-1 and J is TRBJ2-5; TRBD1 matches at 8 bases. The trim removed 6 bases at V and 4 bases at J, leaving 7 bases unmatched. Germline assignment: CDR1 SQVTM and CDR2 ANQGSEA. This CDR3 is 13 amino acids long. DNA of the CDR3: TGCAGCGTCCCGACAGGGGCCCCAGAGACCCAGTACTTC. Its translation is CSVPTGAPETQYF.

This chain links TRBV11-3 with TRBJ2-1, with TRBD1 matching 8 bases. Germline V gives CDR1 SGHNT, CDR2 YENEEA. The junction had 7 bases not matched to a gene; V was cut back by 5 bases and J by 4 bases. This CDR3 spans 15 amino acids. The CDR3 DNA is TGTGCCAGCAGCCTTCGGACAGGGAATTACAATGAGCAGTTCTTC. Protein sequence: CASSLRTGNYNEQFF.

V usage is TRBV5-1 and J usage is TRBJ2-7; D is possibly TRBD2 (5 bases). This CDR3 contains 14 residues. V shed 5 bases and J shed 2 bases, with 14 bases lying between them. Germline V CDR1 and CDR2: SGHRS, YFSETQ. The CDR3 DNA follows: TGCGCCAGCAGACGGATTCGGGAAACCTACGAGCAGTACTTC. This gives the protein CASRRIRETYEQYF.

This chain connects TRBV5-1 to TRBJ2-7; 9 nucleotides agree with TRBD2. This CDR3 region has 14 residues. In germline, CDR1 is SGHRS, CDR2 YFSETQ. V shed 0 bases and J 5 bases; nucleotides not matched to a gene: 3. DNA for the CDR3: TGCGCCAGCAGCTTGGAGGGACTAGCCAACGAGCAGTACTTC. Its protein is CASSLEGLANEQYF. The whole variable domain, filled in from reference TRBV5-1 and TRBJ2-7, reads KAGVTQTPRYLIKTRGQQVTLSCSPISGHRSVSWYQQTPGQGLQFLFEYFSETQRNKGNFPGRFSGRQFSNSRSEMNVSTLELGDSALYLCASSLEGLANEQYFGPGTRLTVT.

The gene calls are TRBV27 and TRBJ1-1, with D hard to call. Germline values: CDR1 MNHEY, CDR2 SMNVEV (reference sequence). Deletions cut 6 bases from V and 1 base from J, with 15 bases between. The CDR3 is made up of 15 amino acids. The CDR3 bases are TGTGCCAGCAGCCCCCGTGGAGGAGGGAACACTGAAGCTTTCTTT. Protein product: CASSPRGGGNTEAFF.

The chain combines TRBV6-1 with TRBJ1-3, with D uncertain. V was clipped by 7 bases and J by 8 bases, with 18 bases between them. The CDR3 totals 14 residues. CDR1 and CDR2 from the germline V gene are MNHNS and SASEGT. CDR3: CASKADPSADTIYF. As DNA, the CDR3 is TGTGCCAGCAAAGCGGACCCGTCTGCGGACACCATATATTTT.

The genes are TRBV11-3 and TRBJ2-2; D is uncertain. Trimming pared 3 bases from V and 6 bases from J, leaving 14 bases between. CDR1 and CDR2 (germline): SGHNT, YENEEA. The CDR3 has 15 residues. CDR3 coding DNA: TGTGCCAGCAGCTTTCGCGGCGTTAATCCCGGGGAGCTGTTTTTT. It is translated as CASSFRGVNPGELFF.

This chain uses TRBV6-5 with TRBJ2-2; TRBD2 might be the D (6 bases). The CDR3 extends over 16 amino acids. With 0 bases removed from V and 6 bases from J, the gap between germline ends came to 14 bases. CDR1 and CDR2 (germline): MNHEY, SVGAGI. The CDR3: CASSYSGGMRAGELFF. The CDR3 region has the DNA TGTGCCAGCAGTTACTCTGGGGGGATGAGGGCCGGGGAGCTGTTTTTT.

This chain connects TRBV7-8 to TRBJ2-7, with TRBD2 identical over 7 bases. This CDR3 comprises 13 residues. V was clipped by 6 bases and J by 4 bases; unmatched bases: 6. CDR1 is SGHVS and CDR2 is FQNEAQ in the germline V gene. CDR3 DNA sequence: TGTGCCAGCAGTGGACTAGGGAATTACGAGCAGTACTTC. Its protein is CASSGLGNYEQYF.